This T cell receptor (beta chain) was documented in a study of PD-1 blockade in classical Hodgkin lymphoma. TCRdb's copy holds only in-frame clones and misses some; the assay was immunoSEQ multiplex PCR. In the table there are about 90,000 clones, 90% of which are singletons. CDR3 length equals 15 residues. Germline trimming cut 3 bases from V and 2 bases from J; bases unmatched to any gene: 6. CDR1 MGHDK and CDR2 SYGVNS come from the germline V gene. The time point here: cycle 4 day 1 (C4D1), after 6 weeks of nivolumab. No patient escaped relapse after autologous stem cell transplantation, and brentuximab vedotin exposure varied.

The sample in question was peripheral blood mononuclear cells (PBMCs), obtained before the fourth cycle of nivolumab. This clonotype was obtained from a human donor with classical Hodgkin lymphoma. J is TRBJ1-2 and V is TRBV25-1; 7 bases map to TRBD1. CDR3 bases: TGTGCCAGCAGTGATCCGGGACAGTCGAACTATGGCTACACCTTC. As protein: CASSDPGQSNYGYTF.